The clone carrying this T cell receptor (beta chain) was counted between two and nine times. MiXCR, applied by TCRdb to the RT-PCR reads, yields one record per CDR3 protein. This sample has more than 400,000 distinct CDR3 sequences, with under 8.5% found just once. This sample was taken from a study of response to subunit inactivated influenza vaccine. The CDR3 consists of 15 residues. Germline V gene sequence: CDR1 SGHTA, CDR2 FQGTGA. The J segment lost 4 bases and the V segment lost 7 bases, leaving 7 bases of the junction unmatched. The sample consisted of PBMCs from blood, taken less than 30 months after vaccination. This clonotype was sampled from a man aged 50-75 years who received an inactivated influenza vaccine. V gene TRBV7-3 combines with J gene TRBJ2-2, with 9 bases aligning to TRBD1. CDR3 coding DNA: TGTGCCAGCATCCCAACAGGGGGCGGCACCGGGGAGCTGTTTTTT. The encoded protein is CASIPTGGGTGELFF.